The T cell receptor (beta chain) described here comes from a study of response to subunit inactivated influenza vaccine. The study's findings and limits: The study's authors posited that every seasonal influenza vaccination enlists few new T cells.

This clonotype has only a few counts. The antigen is undetermined. Germline CDR1 is MNHEY and CDR2 is SMNVEV (reference sequence). V dropped 5 bases and J dropped 6 bases, with 17 bases sitting between them. This CDR3 is 15 amino acids long. TCRdb redid the calling of the RT-PCR reads with MiXCR, one entry per CDR3 protein. The sample consists of approximately 530,000 distinct CDR3 sequences, 10% to 15% of them appearing once. The sequence was collected from a middle-aged man who received an inactivated influenza vaccine. The genes are TRBV27 and TRBJ2-1; D is perhaps TRBD1 or TRBD2 (5 bases each). The specimen comprised PBMCs from blood, sampled about 40 days after vaccination. The chain's CDR3 is CASSATPPGTNEQFF. CDR3 coding DNA: TGTGCCAGCAGTGCGACCCCGCCCGGGACCAATGAGCAGTTCTTC.